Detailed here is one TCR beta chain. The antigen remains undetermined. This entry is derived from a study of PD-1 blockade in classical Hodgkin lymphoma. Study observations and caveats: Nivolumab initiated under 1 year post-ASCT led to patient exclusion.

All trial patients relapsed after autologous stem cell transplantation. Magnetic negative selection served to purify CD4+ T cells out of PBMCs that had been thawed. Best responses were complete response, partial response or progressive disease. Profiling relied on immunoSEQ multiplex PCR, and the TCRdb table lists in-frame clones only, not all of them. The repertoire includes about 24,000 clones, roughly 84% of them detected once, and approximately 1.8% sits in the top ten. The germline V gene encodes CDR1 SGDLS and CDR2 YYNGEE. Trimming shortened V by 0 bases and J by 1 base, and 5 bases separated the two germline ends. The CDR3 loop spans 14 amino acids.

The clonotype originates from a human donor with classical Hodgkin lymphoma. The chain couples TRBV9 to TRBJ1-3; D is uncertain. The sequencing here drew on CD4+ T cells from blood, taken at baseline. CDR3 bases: TGTGCCAGCAGCGTAGGGTCTTCTGGAAACACCATATATTTT. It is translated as CASSVGSSGNTIYF.